The T cell receptor beta chain described here comes from a study of identical twins (dated by TCRdb to the mid-2010s). For the study in its entirety: To test whether fetal clonotypes persist, the study used deep sequencing on TCR alpha and beta repertoires from monozygotic twins, unrelated adults of various ages, and cord blood. To rule out contamination, the twin experiments were replicated at different times with different library preparation protocols.

Every donor was a healthy Caucasian. Three pairs of female monozygotic twins, all aged roughly 18 to 29 years, were included in the twin cohort. The RNA used for TCR libraries was isolated from peripheral blood mononuclear cells. Library construction relied on 5' RACE. Sequencing instrument: Illumina HiSeq 2000. A universal primer binding site was introduced by template switching, and a unique molecular identifier was present in the final cDNA, enabling accurate counting of TCR cDNA molecules. Specific primers in the conserved constant-segment region were used to synthesize first-strand cDNA for TCR alpha and beta chains. To control for contamination, every cDNA library was double barcoded, receiving both a SMART-Mk sample barcode and Illumina barcodes. TruSeq adapter sequences and Illumina sample barcodes were added in two successive PCR steps. Sequencing of the TCR alpha and beta cDNA libraries was done on the Illumina HiSeq platform using custom primers. Regarding the original processing steps: MiGEC processed the raw reads to extract unique molecular identifiers, while MiXCR was used to determine the CDR3 positions. For each individual, recombination models were inferred using an EM algorithm with the repgenHMM and IGoR tools. Shared clonotype analysis was performed with the tcR package in R, normalizing sharing by the product of cloneset sizes. Out-of-frame nonproductive sequences were analyzed to study raw recombination free of thymic and clonal selection effects. Through fastp at Q25 and MiXCR, TCRdb rebuilt clones from the public reads, retaining in-frame beta chains. Each CDR3 protein appears once, grouped with its most common genes and DNA. TCRdb, not the authors, supplied the V and J calls. In all, the sample holds roughly 700,000 distinct CDR3 sequences, and over 8.5% of those were seen once. 0.75% to 1% of the sample goes to the ten largest clones.

Concerning this clonotype: Its antigen target is currently unknown. A read error may account for a junction end that differs from germline.

Paper-wide results and their limitations: Invariant T cells such as MAIT and iNKT could partly confound zero-insertion analyses, though diverse VJ usage argued against this for most clonotypes. In monozygotic twins, out-of-frame TCR alpha sharing was systematically underestimated by recombination models, although the models agreed with sharing between unrelated individuals. Compared with coincidental sharing between unrelated individuals, out-of-frame TCR alpha sequences shared between twins showed an excess of sequences with low generation probability. Because the same donors could not be followed over many years, conclusions were based on cross-sectional statistical analysis. Fewer insertions were carried by abundant cord blood beta clonotypes, a similar but weaker trend appeared in young adult naive repertoires, and no such trend appeared in memory repertoires. In beta out-of-frame sequences, excess twin sharing was weaker, because having fewer shared sequences lowered the signal-to-noise ratio.

CDR1 is given as SGHTA and CDR2 as FQGNSA, both from the germline V gene. Including the terminal cysteine and phenylalanine, the CDR3 comprises 15 residues. Just the 45-base CDR3 DNA is kept, in frame starting at base 1. The sample also formed part of further work on yellow fever vaccine responses in identical twins. Per the second study: The authors reported that the T cell response to vaccination in identical twins appeared partly convergent and partly personalized. The study precisely tracked vaccine-responding T cell clones in identical twins.

Sample: PBMCs. The chain is encoded by TRBV7-2 joined to TRBJ1-5; no D gene call is confident. The origin of this receptor is a woman under 30 in good health. CDR3 sequence: CASSFMTSSYQPQHF. In nucleotide form, the sequence is TGTGCCAGCAGCTTTATGACGAGTAGCTATCAGCCCCAGCATTTT.